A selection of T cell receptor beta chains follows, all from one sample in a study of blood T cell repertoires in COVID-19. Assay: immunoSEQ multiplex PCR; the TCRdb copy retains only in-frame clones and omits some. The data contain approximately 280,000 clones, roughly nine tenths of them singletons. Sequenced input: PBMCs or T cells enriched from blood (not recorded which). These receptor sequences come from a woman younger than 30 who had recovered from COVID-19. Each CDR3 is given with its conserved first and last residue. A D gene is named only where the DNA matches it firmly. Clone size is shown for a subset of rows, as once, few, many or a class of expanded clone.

TGTGCCAGCAGCTTTCCCGGGACAGGGGACGGGCCCTCGGATGAGCAGTTCTTC	CASSFPGTGDGPSDEQFF	TRBD1	TRBV11-3	TRBJ2-1	.
TGTGCCAGCAGCCCAGTAACAGGGAGGAACACTGAAGCTTTCTTT	CASSPVTGRNTEAFF	.	TRBV7-9	TRBJ1-1	few
TGCGCCAGCAGCTTGGGGGACAGGGGGCGAGAGACCCAGTACTTC	CASSLGDRGRETQYF	TRBD1	TRBV5-1	TRBJ2-5	.
TGCGCCAGCAGCTTAGGGAGTGGAACAGATACGCAGTATTTT	CASSLGSGTDTQYF	.	TRBV5-1	TRBJ2-3	.
TGTGCCAGCTCACGACTGAATTACGAGCAGTACTTC	CASSRLNYEQYF	.	TRBV18	TRBJ2-7	few
TGCGCCAGCAGCCAAGATGGGCCAAGCTATAATTCACCCCTCCACTTT	CASSQDGPSYNSPLHF	.	TRBV4-3	TRBJ1-6	.
TGTGCCAGTAGTCCCGGACAGAGTTATAATTCACCCCTCCACTTT	CASSPGQSYNSPLHF	.	TRBV19	TRBJ1-6	once
TGTGCCAGCAGCTCGATCTCGACAGGGAGCACAGATACGCAGTATTTT	CASSSISTGSTDTQYF	TRBD1	TRBV7-9	TRBJ2-3	.
TGTGCCAGCAGCGTCCGTAAGACTCCGGAAATCCAGTACTTC	CASSVRKTPEIQYF	.	TRBV7-2	TRBJ2-7	.
TGTGCCAGCAGCGTAGGGACAAACTATGGCTACACCTTC	CASSVGTNYGYTF	.	TRBV9	TRBJ1-2	.
TGTGCCAGTAGTATCCCGCTGACTCTAGCGGGAACCACCGGGGAGCTGTTTTTT	CASSIPLTLAGTTGELFF	TRBD2	TRBV19	TRBJ2-2	.
TGCGCCAGCAGCCAAGATAGCCTAGCGGGGGCCTCGAACACCGGGGAGCTGTTTTTT	CASSQDSLAGASNTGELFF	TRBD2	TRBV4-3	TRBJ2-2	.
TGCGCCAGCAGCCAAGAACCCGCTAGTCGGGACACCGGGGAGCTGTTTTTT	CASSQEPASRDTGELFF	.	TRBV4-3	TRBJ2-2	.
TGTGCCAGCAGCGTAGGTGAGGGACAGGGGACGTATAATTCACCCCTCCACTTT	CASSVGEGQGTYNSPLHF	TRBD1	TRBV9	TRBJ1-6	.
TGTGCCAGCAGCTTCAGGACAGGGATGAACACTGAAGCTTTCTTT	CASSFRTGMNTEAFF	TRBD1	TRBV7-2	TRBJ1-1	.
TGTGCCAGCAGACAGGGGGCGGATACCGGGGAGCTGTTTTTT	CASRQGADTGELFF	TRBD1	TRBV6-4	TRBJ2-2	.
TGTGCCAGCAGCCAAGAAGTAGTTTCCGGGGAGCTGTTTTTT	CASSQEVVSGELFF	.	TRBV3-1/TRBV3-2	TRBJ2-2	.
TGTGCCAGTAACCGGGTCCTGAACACTGAAGCTTTCTTT	CASNRVLNTEAFF	.	TRBV19	TRBJ1-1	.
TGTGCCAGCAGTGAACAGTTCCGGGGGAACACTGAAGCTTTCTTT	CASSEQFRGNTEAFF	.	TRBV6-1	TRBJ1-1	.
TGTGCCAGCACCCGAAGTGGAGGGGGCAATCAGCCCCAGCATTTT	CASTRSGGGNQPQHF	.	TRBV2	TRBJ1-5	.
TGTGCCAGCTCCCCCCGGGGTAAAGATCAGCGGGGGGGCGTAAACGAGCAGTACTTC	CASSPRGKDQRGGVNEQYF	TRBD2	TRBV18	TRBJ2-7	.
TGTGCCAGCAGCCCAGACTTTGTGCAGCCCCAGCATTTT	CASSPDFVQPQHF	.	TRBV7-2	TRBJ1-5	few
TGTGCCAGCAGCCCCCGCGGGCCAGCGGCGGCCGGGGAGCTGTTTTTT	CASSPRGPAAAGELFF	.	TRBV11-3	TRBJ2-2	.
TGTGCCAGCAGCCCTCCCCGGGGGGTCAGCGCCTACGAGCAGTACTTC	CASSPPRGVSAYEQYF	TRBD2	TRBV6-2/TRBV6-3	TRBJ2-7	.
TGTGCCAGCAGCGCAAATCCTAGCGGGAGCTACGAGCAGTACTTC	CASSANPSGSYEQYF	TRBD2	TRBV7-8	TRBJ2-7	few
TGTGCCAGCAGCGTAAGGCCCCTAGCGGGAGGGGATGAGACCCAGTACTTC	CASSVRPLAGGDETQYF	TRBD2	TRBV9	TRBJ2-5	.
TGCGCCAGCAGCCCGCAGCGCAATGAAAAACTGTTTTTT	CASSPQRNEKLFF	.	TRBV4-1	TRBJ1-4	once
TGTGCCAGCAGCCCCCGGGGGGGCTACGAGCAGTACTTC	CASSPRGGYEQYF	TRBD2	TRBV5-4	TRBJ2-7	.
TGTGCCAGCAGCTTAACGGGGGTGGGGACTGAAGCTTTCTTT	CASSLTGVGTEAFF	.	TRBV11-3	TRBJ1-1	.
TGTGCCAGCAGTCACACCGGACTAGCGGGAACTGATGGAAGCTCCTACAATGAGCAGTTCTTC	CASSHTGLAGTDGSSYNEQFF	TRBD2	TRBV2	TRBJ2-1	.
TGCGCCAGCAGCTTGGGTCTTAACAATGAGCAGTTCTTC	CASSLGLNNEQFF	.	TRBV5-1	TRBJ2-1	.
TGTGCCAGCAGCCCGAACCCCTTGGGGAGGGATAGCGGCTACACCTTC	CASSPNPLGRDSGYTF	.	TRBV7-9	TRBJ1-2	.
TGTGCCAGTAGCCCCACCACAGGGCTGAATAATCAGCCCCAGCATTTT	CASSPTTGLNNQPQHF	.	TRBV19	TRBJ1-5	few
TGTGCCAGCCAAGTAGGGGGGGTTGTGGCGGGAATTCGGGCAGAGCAGTTCTTC	CASQVGGVVAGIRAEQFF	.	TRBV28	TRBJ2-1	.
TGTGCCAGCAGCCAAAGAATGGACAGGGCACGTTCCGGGGCCAACGTCCTGACTTTC	CASSQRMDRARSGANVLTF	TRBD1	TRBV11-3	TRBJ2-6	.
TGTGCCAGCAGCCCCCAAATGGTAGCGGAGTCCTACAATGAGCAGTTCTTC	CASSPQMVAESYNEQFF	.	TRBV9	TRBJ2-1	.
TGCGCCAGCAGCCAAGAAGGTCGGGGGGGCGTAGATACGCAGTATTTT	CASSQEGRGGVDTQYF	TRBD2	TRBV4-3	TRBJ2-3	.
TGTGCCAGCAGCCCAAGCGGACAGGGTGTGGAAGCTTTCTTT	CASSPSGQGVEAFF	TRBD1	TRBV5-4	TRBJ1-1	few
TGTGCCAGCAGCTTAACCGGGTTTGACTATGGCTACACCTTC	CASSLTGFDYGYTF	.	TRBV5-4	TRBJ1-2	.
TGTGCCAGCGCCAGACAGGGAGTCACCGGGGAGCTGTTTTTT	CASARQGVTGELFF	TRBD1	TRBV9	TRBJ2-2	.
TGTGCCACCAGCAGAGGCGATAGCGGGAGTATAAATACGCAGTATTTT	CATSRGDSGSINTQYF	TRBD2	TRBV15	TRBJ2-3	few
TGTGCCAGCAGCTTAGGGGCTAGCGGGAGCACCACCCCCTACGAGCAGTACTTC	CASSLGASGSTTPYEQYF	TRBD2	TRBV7-2	TRBJ2-7	many
TGTGCCAGCAGCGTTTTATCAGGGGTCGTTTTTGGCTACACCTTC	CASSVLSGVVFGYTF	.	TRBV9	TRBJ1-2	.
TGTGCCAGTAGAACCCGACAGGGGGCTCAGCCCCAGCATTTT	CASRTRQGAQPQHF	TRBD1	TRBV19	TRBJ1-5	.
TGTGCCAGCAACTTAGGGGGCGGGGACACCATATATTTT	CASNLGGGDTIYF	TRBD1	TRBV3-1/TRBV3-2	TRBJ1-3	.
TGTGCCAGCAGCCCGCAGAGGGGGGGCTGGGAGACCCAGTACTTC	CASSPQRGGWETQYF	.	TRBV5-6	TRBJ2-5	.
TGTGCCAGCAGTTTCGGGGGTCAAGAGACCCAGTACTTC	CASSFGGQETQYF	.	TRBV28	TRBJ2-5	.
TGTGCCACCAGCAGAGTCGGATACGGACAGACCTTTGGAAACACCATATATTTT	CATSRVGYGQTFGNTIYF	.	TRBV15	TRBJ1-3	.
TGTGCCAGCAGTCAACAGGGAAGGTCGTACAATGAGCAGTTCTTC	CASSQQGRSYNEQFF	.	TRBV11-2	TRBJ2-1	.
TGTGCCAGTACCGAAGGGTGGGACAGAAACACTGAAGCTTTCTTT	CASTEGWDRNTEAFF	TRBD1	TRBV19	TRBJ1-1	.
TGTGCCAGCAGCTTAGACAGGAGAACAGATACGCAGTATTTT	CASSLDRRTDTQYF	.	TRBV7-2	TRBJ2-3	.
TGCGCCAGCAAGAAGACCGGGACAGAGAACACTGAAGCTTTCTTT	CASKKTGTENTEAFF	TRBD1	TRBV5-1	TRBJ1-1	.
TGTGCCAGCAGTCCCGGCCCTAGCTACGAGCAGTACTTC	CASSPGPSYEQYF	.	TRBV6-5	TRBJ2-7	.
TGTGCCAGCAGCCTTAACTACGAGCAGTACTTC	CASSLNYEQYF	.	TRBV14	TRBJ2-7	.
TGTGCCAGCAGTGACTCGCGGGCAGCTTCCCTGAACACTGAAGCTTTCTTT	CASSDSRAASLNTEAFF	.	TRBV6-4	TRBJ1-1	.
TGTGCCAGCGGGGGGGTAGAGGGCTACACCTTC	CASGGVEGYTF	.	TRBV27	TRBJ1-2	.
TGTGCCAGCAGCTTTGGCAACACCATATATTTT	CASSFGNTIYF	.	TRBV5-6	TRBJ1-3	.
TGTGCCAGCTCACTAGGACTAGAGCAAGAGACCCAGTACTTC	CASSLGLEQETQYF	TRBD2	TRBV18	TRBJ2-5	.
TGTGCCAGCAGTTCCCAGGGATTGTACCAGCCCCAGCATTTT	CASSSQGLYQPQHF	.	TRBV28	TRBJ1-5	.
TGTGCCAGTAGTAGCCCGAACAGGGGGGCTAACTATGGCTACACCTTC	CASSSPNRGANYGYTF	TRBD1	TRBV19	TRBJ1-2	.